A single sample is the source of the 27 T cell receptor beta chains below, sequenced in a study of blood T cell repertoires in COVID-19. TCRdb's copy holds only in-frame clones and misses some; the assay was immunoSEQ multiplex PCR. The sample has about 240,000 clones; about 82% are singletons. Source material: peripheral blood. The receptor source for this set is a woman aged 55-69 years with active or convalescent COVID-19.

This chain uses TRBV19 with TRBJ2-3; a weak D match, TRBD2 (5 bases). CDR1 is LNHDA, CDR2 SQIVND, per germline (reference sequence). The CDR3 contains 12 residues. V was shortened by 8 bases and J by 2 bases, with 8 bases between the two germline ends. CDR3 amino acids: CASSEVTDTQYF. The CDR3 DNA is TGTGCCAGTTCGGAGGTCACAGATACGCAGTATTTT.

The chain combines TRBV28 with TRBJ1-2; 8 positions agree with TRBD1. The V gene end was trimmed by 5 bases and the J gene end by 8 bases; junction bases not matched to a gene: 19. The CDR3 spans 17 residues. Germline values: CDR1 MDHEN, CDR2 SYDVKM. CDR3 DNA: TGTGCCAGCAGTCTCTTGGGACAGGCCGCGGAATCTAGGGGCTACACCTTC. This encodes CASSLLGQAAESRGYTF.

V is TRBV2 and J is TRBJ2-6; perhaps TRBD2 as D (6 bases). V dropped 7 bases and J dropped 2 bases, with 15 bases sitting between them. This CDR3 is 16 amino acids long. Per the germline V gene, CDR1 is SNHLY and CDR2 is FYNNEI. This CDR3 is CASKEGTVTGANVLTF. The CDR3, as DNA: TGTGCCAGCAAGGAGGGAACAGTAACTGGGGCCAACGTCCTGACTTTC.

The chain uses TRBV7-3 and TRBJ2-1; TRBD2 agrees at 7 bases. V was clipped by 5 bases and J by 5 bases; unmatched bases: 6. CDR1 is SGHTA, CDR2 FQGTGA, per germline. The CDR3 length is 14 residues. The CDR3 reads CASSPPRGDNEQFF. The DNA for the CDR3 is TGTGCCAGCAGCCCACCCCGGGGGGACAATGAGCAGTTCTTC.

This chain connects TRBV5-1 to TRBJ2-5, with TRBD1 matching 9 bases. CDR1 and CDR2 (germline): SGHRS, YFSETQ. This CDR3 is built from 13 residues. The V segment lost 3 bases and the J segment 5 bases; nucleotides outside the gene matches: 2. The CDR3 DNA follows: TGCGCCAGCAGCTGGACAGGGGCCGAGACCCAGTACTTC. This gives the protein CASSWTGAETQYF. Supplemented by reference TRBV5-1 and TRBJ2-5, the full variable domain reads KAGVTQTPRYLIKTRGQQVTLSCSPISGHRSVSWYQQTPGQGLQFLFEYFSETQRNKGNFPGRFSGRQFSNSRSEMNVSTLELGDSALYLCASSWTGAETQYFGPGTRLLVL.

This chain links TRBV7-2 with TRBJ1-2; no reliable D call. CDR1 is SGHTA and CDR2 is FQGNSA in the germline V gene. The CDR3 sequence is 14 residues long. The V and J ends lost 6 bases and 2 bases respectively, with 13 bases between them. CDR3: CASSPLTGNYGYTF. The CDR3 DNA follows: TGTGCCAGCAGTCCTCTTACGGGAAACTATGGCTACACCTTC.

V usage is TRBV5-4 and J usage is TRBJ2-3; 7 nucleotides align to TRBD1. The CDR3 spans 15 residues. CDR1 and CDR2 from the germline V gene are SGHNT and YYREEE (reference sequence). Trimming took 5 bases from V and 1 from J; bases not matched to a gene: 7. Here the CDR3 reads CASRPTGPGTDTQYF. CDR3 in DNA: TGTGCCAGCAGACCGACAGGGCCGGGCACAGATACGCAGTATTTT.

The table lists this clone with a few counts. This CDR3 reads CASSLYGIRRDEQYF. CDR3 nucleotide sequence: TGTGCCAGCAGCTTGTACGGAATCCGTCGGGACGAGCAGTACTTC. This chain links TRBV5-6 with TRBJ2-7, with D uncertain. V was shortened by 1 base and J by 5 bases, with 16 bases between the two germline ends. Germline V gene lookup returns CDR1 SGHDT and CDR2 YYEEEE. This CDR3 region has 15 residues.

CDR3 protein: CASSSNLGLAGGDTQYF. The CDR3 DNA reads as TGTGCCAGCAGTTCGAACCTGGGGCTAGCGGGAGGAGATACGCAGTATTTT. This rearrangement joins TRBV7-9 to TRBJ2-3, with TRBD2 identical over 11 bases. CDR1 and CDR2 from the germline V gene are SEHNR and FQNEAQ (reference sequence). V gave up 6 bases and J gave up 5 bases; unmatched junction bases: 13. The CDR3 runs to 17 residues.

The rearrangement uses TRBV7-8 and TRBJ1-3; D not resolved. This CDR3 is built from 15 residues. V was shortened by 5 bases and J by 2 bases, with 13 bases between the two germline ends. Germline V gives CDR1 SGHVS, CDR2 FQNEAQ. Here the CDR3 DNA reads TGTGCCAGCAGCCGAGAGGCCGGGGCTGGAAACACCATATATTTT. Translating it yields CASSREAGAGNTIYF.

This rearrangement joins TRBV9 to TRBJ1-2; D is ambiguous. Trimming cost V 4 bases and J 8 bases, with 18 bases left between them. The germline CDR1 and CDR2 sequences are SGDLS and YYNGEE. The CDR3 has 14 amino acids. The DNA of the CDR3 is TGTGCCAGCAGCACTTTAGGGAGATCGGAAGGCTACACCTTC. This codes for CASSTLGRSEGYTF.

The chain uses TRBV5-4 and TRBJ2-3; a possible D gene is TRBD1 (6 bases). There are 16 residues in the CDR3. Trimming left V 4 bases short and J 6 bases short, with 21 bases between. The germline V gene has CDR1 SGHNT and CDR2 YYREEE (reference sequence). CDR3 coding DNA: TGTGCCAGCAGCCCGGCCCCGAGGACAGCTTCCGATACGCAGTATTTT. It is translated as CASSPAPRTASDTQYF.

The rearrangement uses TRBV9 and TRBJ2-5, with TRBD2 matching over 14 bases. The CDR3 extends over 19 amino acids. In germline, CDR1 is SGDLS, CDR2 YYNGEE. The ends lost 4 bases at V and 0 bases at J; junction bases unmatched: 11. DNA of the CDR3: TGTGCCAGCAGCCCCAAGGGACTAGCGGGGGAACCAAACCAAGAGACCCAGTACTTC. This encodes CASSPKGLAGEPNQETQYF.

This sequence joins TRBV10-1 and TRBJ2-1, with 8 bases fitting TRBD2. J was trimmed by 9 bases and V by 3 bases; bases with no gene match: 16. The germline CDR1 and CDR2 sequences are WNHNN and SYGVQD (reference sequence). This CDR3 has 17 residues. The CDR3 region is CASSDGSGAPRGGEQFF. DNA of the CDR3: TGCGCCAGCAGTGATGGTAGCGGGGCCCCCCGGGGAGGTGAGCAGTTCTTC.

A single count supports this clone. This rearrangement joins TRBV19 to TRBJ1-3; 10 bases align to TRBD1. Unmatched junction bases numbered 9, after V lost 6 bases and J lost 4 bases. Germline V gene sequence: CDR1 LNHDA, CDR2 SQIVND (reference sequence). CDR3 length: 16 residues. CDR3 sequence reads: CASSLRDRGAGNTIYF. The CDR3 DNA follows: TGTGCCAGTAGCTTACGGGACAGGGGTGCGGGAAACACCATATATTTT.

The count of this clone is one. J is TRBJ1-4 and V is TRBV2, with 9 bases lining up with TRBD1. The V and J ends lost 5 bases and 4 bases, in that order; junction bases with no gene match: 8. CDR1 and CDR2 (germline): SNHLY, FYNNEI. The CDR3 is 16 residues long. The CDR3 reads CASSSDRGSGNEKLFF. The CDR3 DNA sequence: TGTGCCAGCAGTTCCGACAGGGGGTCTGGTAATGAAAAACTGTTTTTT.

V gene TRBV7-2 combines with J gene TRBJ2-5; D might be TRBD1 (6 bases). The ends were cut back, 6 bases at V and 7 bases at J, with 9 bases in the middle. CDR1 is SGHTA, CDR2 FQGNSA, per germline. This CDR3 region has 11 residues. The CDR3 loop reads CASSEGGTQYF. DNA for the CDR3: TGTGCCAGCAGTGAAGGGGGGACCCAGTACTTC.

The chain links TRBV21-1 to TRBJ2-1; the listed D gene, TRBD2, was not tested against the DNA. TRBV21-1 is annotated as a pseudogene. The length of the CDR3 is 16 residues. The CDR3 spells CASSPRGLAVYNEQFF. DNA for the CDR3: TGTGCCAGCAGCCCCAGGGGACTAGCGGTTTATAATGAGCAGTTCTTC.

J is TRBJ2-2 and V is TRBV28; 7 bases are shared with TRBD2. CDR3 length: 15 residues. Germline CDR1 reads MDHEN; CDR2 reads SYDVKM. With 3 bases clipped from V and 6 bases from J, the junction kept 7 bases outside the gene matches. DNA for the CDR3: TGTGCCAGCAGTTTTCCGGGGGGAAGGGCCGGGGAGCTGTTTTTT. Translation: CASSFPGGRAGELFF.

The rearrangement joins TRBV11-2 to TRBJ1-2; no clear D. Between the trimmed V and J ends, which lost 6 bases and 4 bases, there was a span of 12 bases. The CDR3 is made up of 13 amino acids. Germline CDR1 is SGHAT and CDR2 is FQNNGV. CDR3 bases: TGTGCCAGCAGTCCTGGGAGACTCTATGGCTACACCTTC. Amino acids: CASSPGRLYGYTF.

The J gene is TRBJ1-4, the V gene TRBV19; maybe TRBD1 (6 bases). The CDR3 loop spans 15 amino acids. Looked up from germline, CDR1 is LNHDA and CDR2 is SQIVND (reference sequence). Trimming stripped 3 bases from V and 9 bases from J, with 17 bases between. In DNA, the CDR3 is TGTGCCAGTAGTATGGGGGCCTCGGGGAGAAAAAAACTGTTTTTT. Protein product: CASSMGASGRKKLFF.

The chain has TRBV9 and TRBJ1-3, with D possibly TRBD1 on 5 matching bases. Between the trimmed V and J ends, which lost 4 bases and 3 bases, there was a span of 8 bases. Germline CDR1 reads SGDLS; CDR2 reads YYNGEE. This CDR3 is built from 13 residues. The CDR3, as DNA: TGTGCCAGCAGCTCAACAGGTGGAAACACCATATATTTT. Amino acid sequence: CASSSTGGNTIYF.

The rearrangement uses TRBV28 and TRBJ1-6; D call uncertain. V gave up 4 bases and J gave up 5 bases, with 12 bases separating them. CDR3 size: 15 residues. Germline CDR1 is MDHEN and CDR2 is SYDVKM. The CDR3 protein is CASSSNGFNNSPLHF. The CDR3 bases are TGTGCCAGCAGTTCCAACGGTTTTAATAATTCACCCCTCCACTTT.

V usage is TRBV2 and J usage is TRBJ1-1; D uncertain. The germline V gene has CDR1 SNHLY and CDR2 FYNNEI. The CDR3 contains 13 residues. V lost 6 bases, J lost 4 bases, and 12 bases lay in between. The CDR3 loop is CASSHRLITEAFF. The CDR3 DNA is TGTGCCAGCAGCCACCGACTGATCACTGAAGCTTTCTTT.

The chain has TRBV19 and TRBJ2-2; 9 positions match TRBD1. The germline gives CDR1 LNHDA, CDR2 SQIVND (reference sequence). The CDR3 runs to 16 residues. V lost 3 bases to trimming and J lost 7 bases; unmatched junction nucleotides: 9. CDR3 sequence reads: CASSIHGTGSVGELFF. DNA of the CDR3: TGTGCCAGTAGTATTCACGGGACAGGGTCGGTCGGGGAGCTGTTTTTT.

CDR3 sequence (DNA): TGTGCCAGCAGCTTTGTCCCCTCTACTGAAGCTTTCTTT. It yields the protein CASSFVPSTEAFF. V gene TRBV7-3 combines with J gene TRBJ1-1, with D uncertain. V lost 3 bases to trimming and J lost 5 bases, with 10 bases between them. The CDR3 is made up of 13 amino acids. Per the germline V gene, CDR1 is SGHTA and CDR2 is FQGTGA.

V usage is TRBV10-2 and J usage is TRBJ2-1, with D unresolved. The CDR3 length is 11 residues. Germline V gene sequence: CDR1 WSHSY, CDR2 SAAADI. Deletions cut 6 bases from V and 4 bases from J, with 4 bases between. CDR3 nucleotides: TGCGCCAGCAGAACATACAATGAGCAGTTCTTC. Protein sequence: CASRTYNEQFF.